This T cell receptor (beta chain) was recorded in a study of cytomegalovirus exposure and HLA in healthy donors. With 60 Vbeta and 13 Jbeta primers, the PCR was carried out. Here immunoSEQ multiplex PCR was the method, and the copy in TCRdb shows in-frame clones only, minus some. The sample carries around 100,000 clones, approximately 82% recorded once. In germline, CDR1 is MNHNS, CDR2 SASEGT. CDR3 length equals 15 residues. The ends were cut back, 3 bases at V and 4 bases at J, with 13 bases in the middle. The receptor was derived from a man between 35 and 55 years old in good health and CMV-seronegative. Sequenced: PBMCs. This chain joins TRBV6-1 and TRBJ1-5, with D tentatively TRBD1 (5 bases). The CDR3 sequence is CASSDQGNPNQPQHF. The CDR3 coding sequence is TGTGCCAGCAGTGACCAGGGTAACCCTAATCAGCCCCAGCATTTT.